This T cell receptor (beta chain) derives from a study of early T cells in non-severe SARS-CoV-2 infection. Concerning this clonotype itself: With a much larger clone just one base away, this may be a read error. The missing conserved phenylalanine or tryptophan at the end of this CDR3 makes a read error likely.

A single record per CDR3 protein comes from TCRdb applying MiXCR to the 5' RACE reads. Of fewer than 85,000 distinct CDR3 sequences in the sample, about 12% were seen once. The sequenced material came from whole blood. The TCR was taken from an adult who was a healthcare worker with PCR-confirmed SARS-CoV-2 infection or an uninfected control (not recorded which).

CDR3 loop: CASSQGAGYTGELFS. The CDR3 coding sequence is TGTGCCAGCAGCCAGGGGGCAGGCTACACCGGGGAGCTGTTTTCT. J is TRBJ2-2 and V is TRBV7-3; 8 bases fit TRBD1. The CDR3 is 15 residues long. The germline CDR1 and CDR2 sequences are SGHTA and FQGTGA. The trim removed 5 bases at V and 3 bases at J, leaving 5 bases unmatched.